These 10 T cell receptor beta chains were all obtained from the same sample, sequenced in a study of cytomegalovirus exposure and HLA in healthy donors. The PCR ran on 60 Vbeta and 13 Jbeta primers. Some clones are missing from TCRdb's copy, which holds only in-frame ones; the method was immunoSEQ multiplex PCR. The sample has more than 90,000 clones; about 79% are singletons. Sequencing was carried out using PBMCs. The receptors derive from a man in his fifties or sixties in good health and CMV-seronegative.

In DNA, the CDR3 is TGCGCCAGCGCGAGACTAGCGGGAGGGCCCTATGAGCAGTTCTTC. It translates to CASARLAGGPYEQFF. The chain employs TRBV4-1 and TRBJ2-1, with 14 bases that match TRBD2. This CDR3 has 15 amino acids. Germline V gene sequence: CDR1 MGHRA, CDR2 YSYEKL. The V and J ends lost 8 bases and 8 bases, in that order; junction bases with no gene match: 8.

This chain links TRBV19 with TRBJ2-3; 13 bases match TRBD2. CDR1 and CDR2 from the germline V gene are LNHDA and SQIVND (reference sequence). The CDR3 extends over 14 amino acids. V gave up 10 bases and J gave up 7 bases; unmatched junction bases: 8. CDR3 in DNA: TGTGCCACCACCGGACTAGCGGGGGATTATACGCAGTATTTT. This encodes CATTGLAGDYTQYF.

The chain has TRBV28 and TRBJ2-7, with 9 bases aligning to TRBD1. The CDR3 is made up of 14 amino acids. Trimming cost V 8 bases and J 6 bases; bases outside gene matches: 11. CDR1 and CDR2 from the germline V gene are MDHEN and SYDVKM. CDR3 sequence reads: CASSGQGILLEQYF. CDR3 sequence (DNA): TGTGCCAGCTCCGGACAGGGGATCCTTCTCGAGCAGTACTTC.

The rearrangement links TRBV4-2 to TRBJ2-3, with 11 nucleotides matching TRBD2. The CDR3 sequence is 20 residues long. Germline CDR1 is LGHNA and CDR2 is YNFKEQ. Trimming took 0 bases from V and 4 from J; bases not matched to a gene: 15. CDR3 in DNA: TGTGCCAGCAGCCAAGATAGGGCAGGGACTAGCGGCCCCTCCGCAGATACGCAGTATTTT. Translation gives CASSQDRAGTSGPSADTQYF.

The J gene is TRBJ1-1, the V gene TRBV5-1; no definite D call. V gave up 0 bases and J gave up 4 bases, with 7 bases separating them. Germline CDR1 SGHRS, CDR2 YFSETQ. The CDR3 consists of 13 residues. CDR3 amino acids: CASSLGRATEAFF. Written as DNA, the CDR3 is TGCGCCAGCAGCTTGGGGCGGGCCACTGAAGCTTTCTTT. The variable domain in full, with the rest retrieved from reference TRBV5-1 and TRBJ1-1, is KAGVTQTPRYLIKTRGQQVTLSCSPISGHRSVSWYQQTPGQGLQFLFEYFSETQRNKGNFPGRFSGRQFSNSRSEMNVSTLELGDSALYLCASSLGRATEAFFGQGTRLTVV.

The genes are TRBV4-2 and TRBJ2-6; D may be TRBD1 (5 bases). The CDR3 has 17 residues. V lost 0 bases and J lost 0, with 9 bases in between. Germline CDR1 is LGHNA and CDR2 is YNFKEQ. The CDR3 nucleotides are TGTGCCAGCAGCCAAGACTTCCAGGGCTCTGGGGCCAACGTCCTGACTTTC. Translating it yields CASSQDFQGSGANVLTF.

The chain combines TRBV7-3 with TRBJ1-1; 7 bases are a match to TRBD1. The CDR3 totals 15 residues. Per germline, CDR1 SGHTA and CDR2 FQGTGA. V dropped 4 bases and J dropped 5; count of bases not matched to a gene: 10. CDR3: CASSSTAGGSTEAFF. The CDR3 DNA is TGTGCCAGCAGCTCAACCGCAGGGGGGAGTACTGAAGCTTTCTTT. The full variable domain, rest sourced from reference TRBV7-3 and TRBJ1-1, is GAGVSQTPSNKVTEKGKYVELRCDPISGHTALYWYRQSLGQGPEFLIYFQGTGAADDSGLPNDRFFAVRPEGSVSTLKIQRTERGDSAVYLCASSSTAGGSTEAFFGQGTRLTVV.

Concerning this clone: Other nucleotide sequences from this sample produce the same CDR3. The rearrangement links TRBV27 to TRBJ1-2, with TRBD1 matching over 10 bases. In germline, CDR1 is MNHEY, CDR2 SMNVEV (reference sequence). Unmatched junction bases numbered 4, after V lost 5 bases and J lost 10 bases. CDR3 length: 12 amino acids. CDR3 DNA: TGTGCCAGCAGTCTCGGACAGGGGGACTACACCTTC. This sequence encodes CASSLGQGDYTF.

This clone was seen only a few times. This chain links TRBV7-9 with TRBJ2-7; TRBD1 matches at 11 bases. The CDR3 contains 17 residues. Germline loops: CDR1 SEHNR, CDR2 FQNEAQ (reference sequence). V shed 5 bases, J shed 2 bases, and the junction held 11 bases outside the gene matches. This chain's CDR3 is CASSPPPGTGGTYEQYF. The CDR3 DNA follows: TGTGCCAGCAGCCCTCCCCCGGGGACAGGGGGGACCTACGAGCAGTACTTC.

The CDR3 sequence is CASSLREGDEQYF. The CDR3 coding sequence is TGTGCCAGCAGTTTAAGGGAGGGGGACGAGCAGTACTTC. This chain connects TRBV27 to TRBJ2-7, with D tentatively TRBD2 (7 bases). This CDR3 is built from 13 residues. Trimming removed 2 bases from V and 5 bases from J, with 10 bases in between. The germline V gene encodes CDR1 MNHEY and CDR2 SMNVEV (reference sequence).